The rows below give T cell receptor beta chains drawn from one sample of a study of blood T cell repertoires in COVID-19. Sequenced by immunoSEQ multiplex PCR; TCRdb stores in-frame clones only, minus some. The table includes about 210,000 clones, more than 75% detected once. Sequencing was performed on peripheral blood. The receptors were sampled from a woman aged 55-70 years with COVID-19, enrolled during active disease. The conserved cysteine and the conserved F or W are not part of the CDR3 here. The D gene is left open where the match is weak.

>TRBV6-1|TRBJ1-2|TRBD1
ASSEDRVYGYT
>TRBV5-1|TRBJ2-2|NA
ASSEQQRGGGELF
>TRBV24-1|TRBJ2-2|NA
ATSDSTGTPLNTGELF
>TRBV19|TRBJ1-2|NA
ASSIANREGTGYT
>TRBV29-1|TRBJ2-2|TRBD2
SVETSGRNTGELF
>TRBV6-5|TRBJ2-1|TRBD1
ASSWGQGREQF
>TRBV5-1|TRBJ1-6|NA
ASSLGQGGNSPLH
>TRBV6-6|TRBJ2-7|NA
ASSRLADSYEQY
>TRBV6-2/TRBV6-3|TRBJ2-7|NA
ASSYSDPRVKPSYEQY
>TRBV12-3/TRBV12-4|TRBJ2-1|TRBD2
ASDHPSGTGSF
>TRBV20-1|TRBJ1-5|NA
SVGRNQPQH
>TRBV28|TRBJ1-4|NA
ASSRQGTNEKLF
>TRBV5-6|TRBJ1-5|NA
ASSPSDGIRANQPQH
>TRBV5-1|TRBJ1-1|TRBD1
ASSPRTGQGALNTEAF
>TRBV28|TRBJ1-5|NA
ASSFGGAHQPQH
>TRBV24-1|TRBJ1-6|NA
ATSDPREGGPLH
>TRBV2|TRBJ2-3|NA
ASCGAYPDTQY
>TRBV4-1|TRBJ1-1|TRBD1
ASSHRPGQGNTEAF
>TRBV19|TRBJ2-3|TRBD1
ASNAGTGFTDTQY
>TRBV19|TRBJ1-5|NA
ASIGTGTSFDSNQPQH
>TRBV2|TRBJ2-1|TRBD2
ASSALAGGGNEQF
>TRBV7-9|TRBJ2-7|TRBD2
ASSPTSGSHYYEQY
>TRBV11-2|TRBJ2-1|TRBD2
ASSGRTSGGAGEQF
>TRBV5-6|TRBJ1-5|NA
ASSYQTGNSNQPQH
>TRBV7-8|TRBJ1-4|NA
ASSDSVLRGGEKLF
>TRBV27|TRBJ2-2|NA
ASSSLPPIPGPINTGELF
>TRBV4-2|TRBJ2-2|NA
ASSPHGTPASGELF
>TRBV11-2|TRBJ1-6|NA
ASSFSYLSPLH
>TRBV19|TRBJ1-4|TRBD1
ASSQTGGSEKLF
>TRBV6-2/TRBV6-3|TRBJ2-3|NA
ASSFTGPEAADTQY
>TRBV24-1|TRBJ2-1|TRBD2
ATSVGLAPYTEQF
>TRBV5-4|TRBJ1-2|NA
ASSLENTGYNGYT
>TRBV6-5|TRBJ2-5|NA
ASSYSRQRETQY
>TRBV28|TRBJ1-6|TRBD1
ASSTRDRGRKSYNSPLH
>TRBV19|TRBJ1-1|NA
ASSLDSIGGKAF
>TRBV5-1|TRBJ2-2|NA
ASSLASGSGELF
>TRBV9|TRBJ2-2|TRBD2
ASSVGFGGVTGELF